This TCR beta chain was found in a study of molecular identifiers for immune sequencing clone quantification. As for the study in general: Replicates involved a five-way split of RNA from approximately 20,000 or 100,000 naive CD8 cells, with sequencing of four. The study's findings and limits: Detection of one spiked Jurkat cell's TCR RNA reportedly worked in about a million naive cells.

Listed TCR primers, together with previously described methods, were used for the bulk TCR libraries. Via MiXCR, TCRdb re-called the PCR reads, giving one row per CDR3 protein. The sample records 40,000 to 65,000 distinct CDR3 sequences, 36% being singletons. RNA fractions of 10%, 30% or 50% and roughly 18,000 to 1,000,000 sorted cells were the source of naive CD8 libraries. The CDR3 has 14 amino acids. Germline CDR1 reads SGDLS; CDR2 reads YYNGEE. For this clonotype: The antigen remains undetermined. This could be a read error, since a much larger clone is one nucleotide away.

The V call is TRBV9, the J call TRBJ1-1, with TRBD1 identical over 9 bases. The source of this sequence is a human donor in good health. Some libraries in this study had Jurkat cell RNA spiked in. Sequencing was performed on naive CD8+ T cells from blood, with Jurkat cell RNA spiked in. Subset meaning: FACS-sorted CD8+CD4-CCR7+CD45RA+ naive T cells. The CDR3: CASSQQGANTAAFF. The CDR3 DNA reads TGTGCCAGCAGCCAACAGGGGGCGAACACTGCAGCTTTCTTT. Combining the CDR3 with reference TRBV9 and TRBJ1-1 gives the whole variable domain DSGVTQTPKHLITATGQRVTLRCSPRSGDLSVYWYQQSLDQGLQFLIQYYNGEERAKGNILERFSAQQFPDLHSELNLSSLELGDSALYFCASSQQGANTAAFFGQGTRLTVV.